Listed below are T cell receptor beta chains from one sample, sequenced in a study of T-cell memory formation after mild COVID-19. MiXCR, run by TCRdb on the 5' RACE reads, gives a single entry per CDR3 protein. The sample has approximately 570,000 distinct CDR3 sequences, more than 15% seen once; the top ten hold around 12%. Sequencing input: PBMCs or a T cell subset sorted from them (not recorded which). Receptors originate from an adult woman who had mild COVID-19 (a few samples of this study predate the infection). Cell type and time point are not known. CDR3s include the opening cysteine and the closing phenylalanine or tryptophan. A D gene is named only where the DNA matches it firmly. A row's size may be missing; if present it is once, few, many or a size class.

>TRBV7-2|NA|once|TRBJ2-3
CASSSPGLTVADTQYF
TGTGCCAGCAGCTCGCCGGGACTCACTGTCGCAGATACGCAGTATTTT
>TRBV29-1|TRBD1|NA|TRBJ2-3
CSVIKTGAGTDTQYF
TGCAGCGTCATTAAGACAGGGGCGGGCACAGATACGCAGTATTTT
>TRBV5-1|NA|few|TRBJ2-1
CASIYVGEQFF
TGCGCCAGCATCTACGTCGGTGAGCAGTTCTTC
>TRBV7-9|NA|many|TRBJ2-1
CASSLFSNEQFF
TGTGCCAGCAGCTTATTCAGCAATGAGCAGTTCTTC
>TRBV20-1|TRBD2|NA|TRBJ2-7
CSGSSLREGRLYEQYF
TGCAGTGGCTCTTCTTTGCGGGAGGGCCGACTATACGAGCAGTACTTC
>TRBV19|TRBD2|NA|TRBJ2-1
CASSLGLAGGASYNEQFF
TGTGCCAGTAGTCTAGGACTAGCGGGAGGTGCGTCCTACAATGAGCAGTTCTTC
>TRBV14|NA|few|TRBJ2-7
CASSRPSGGSGGEQYF
TGTGCCAGCAGCCGACCTTCAGGGGGATCCGGGGGTGAGCAGTACTTC
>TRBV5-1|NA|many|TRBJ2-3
CASSAGTSRTDTQYF
TGCGCCAGCAGCGCGGGGACATCCCGCACAGATACGCAGTATTTT
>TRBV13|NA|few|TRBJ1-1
CASSPRVEERSLTSNTEAFF
TGTGCCAGCAGCCCGAGAGTGGAGGAGAGATCGCTTACCTCGAACACTGAAGCTTTCTTT
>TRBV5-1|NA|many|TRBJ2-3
CASSLGGVEDTQYF
TGCGCCAGCAGCTTGGGTGGGGTAGAAGATACGCAGTATTTT
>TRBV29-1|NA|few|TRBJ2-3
CSGPQGDTQYF
TGCAGCGGGCCTCAGGGAGATACGCAGTATTTT
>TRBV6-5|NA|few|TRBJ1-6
CASSYGQYNSPLHF
TGTGCCAGCAGTTACGGGCAGTATAATTCACCCCTCCACTTT
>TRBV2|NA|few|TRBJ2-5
CASSEDGGHQETQYF
TGTGCCAGCAGTGAAGATGGAGGTCACCAAGAGACCCAGTACTTC
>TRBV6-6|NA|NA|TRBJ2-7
CASSYGPEPSYEQYF
TGTGCCAGCAGTTACGGGCCCGAGCCTTCCTACGAGCAGTACTTC
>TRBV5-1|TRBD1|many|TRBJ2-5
CASSRTGEETQYF
TGCGCCAGCAGCCGGACAGGGGAAGAGACCCAGTACTTC
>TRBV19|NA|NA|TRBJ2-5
CASRRTLYQETQYF
TGTGCCAGTCGTCGGACCTTGTACCAAGAGACCCAGTACTTC
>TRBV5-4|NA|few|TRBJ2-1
CASSLGSQGGWNEQFF
TGTGCCAGCAGCTTGGGGTCGCAGGGCGGTTGGAATGAGCAGTTCTTC
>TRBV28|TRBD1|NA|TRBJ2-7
CASSSGGTGGRDEQYF
TGTGCCAGCAGTTCCGGCGGGACAGGGGGGAGAGACGAGCAGTACTTC
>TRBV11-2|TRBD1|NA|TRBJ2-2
CASSLQTGVSGELFF
TGTGCCAGCAGCTTGCAGACAGGGGTATCCGGGGAGCTGTTTTTT
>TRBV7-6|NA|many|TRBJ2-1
CASRRSRDASGEQFF
TGTGCCAGCAGGCGATCACGGGACGCATCCGGGGAGCAGTTCTTC
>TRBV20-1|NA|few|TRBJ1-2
CSARNRLEHGYTF
TGCAGTGCTAGAAACCGGTTGGAGCATGGCTACACCTTC
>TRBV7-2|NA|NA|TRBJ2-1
CASSPRSSRTYNEQFF
TGTGCCAGCAGCCCCCGTTCGTCCCGGACCTACAATGAGCAGTTCTTC
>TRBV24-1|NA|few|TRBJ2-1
CATKAGNYNEQFF
TGTGCCACCAAAGCAGGGAACTACAATGAGCAGTTCTTC
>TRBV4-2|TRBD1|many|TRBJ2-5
CASSQFPTGTGVGETQYF
TGTGCCAGCAGCCAATTCCCCACCGGGACAGGGGTAGGGGAGACCCAGTACTTC
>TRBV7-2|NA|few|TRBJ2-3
CASSLPLNPTAF
TGTGCCAGCAGCCTTCCTCTCAACCCGACGGCATTT
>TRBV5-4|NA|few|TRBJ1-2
CASSLRGRVNYGYTF
TGTGCCAGCAGCTTGAGGGGAAGGGTTAACTATGGCTACACCTTC
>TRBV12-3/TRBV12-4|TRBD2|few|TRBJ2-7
CASSLEWRGSYEQYF
TGTGCCAGCAGTTTAGAATGGCGGGGGTCCTACGAGCAGTACTTC
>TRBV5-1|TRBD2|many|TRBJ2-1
CASSTGLFRYNEQFF
TGCGCCAGCAGCACGGGACTATTCCGCTACAATGAGCAGTTCTTC
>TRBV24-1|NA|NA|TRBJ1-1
CATRGENTEAFF
TGTGCCACCAGGGGGGAGAACACTGAAGCTTTCTTT
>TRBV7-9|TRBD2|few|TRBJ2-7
CASSFAGTSGTYEQYF
TGTGCCAGCAGCTTCGCCGGGACTAGCGGTACCTACGAGCAGTACTTC
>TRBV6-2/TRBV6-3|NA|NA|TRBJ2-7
CASKRNTFYEQYF
TGTGCCAGCAAAAGGAACACTTTCTACGAGCAGTACTTC
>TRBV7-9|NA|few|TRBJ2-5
CASSLTTVETQYF
TGTGCCAGCAGCTTAACAACGGTGGAGACCCAGTACTTC
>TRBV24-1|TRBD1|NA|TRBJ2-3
CATSDAPGDRGNTQYF
TGTGCCACCAGTGATGCCCCGGGCGACAGGGGTAATACGCAGTATTTT
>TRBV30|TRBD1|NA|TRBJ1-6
CAWSTGGGNSPLHF
TGTGCCTGGAGTACAGGGGGCGGGAATTCACCCCTCCACTTT
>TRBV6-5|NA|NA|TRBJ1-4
CASSYSPWGDGGGEKLFF
TGTGCCAGCAGTTACTCGCCGTGGGGGGACGGCGGTGGTGAAAAACTGTTTTTT
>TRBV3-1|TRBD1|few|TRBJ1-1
CASSQVGGRTEAFF
TGTGCCAGCAGCCAAGTAGGGGGCCGGACTGAAGCTTTCTTT
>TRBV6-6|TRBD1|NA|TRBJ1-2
CASSYPTGVDGYTF
TGTGCCAGCAGTTACCCGACAGGGGTGGATGGCTACACCTTC
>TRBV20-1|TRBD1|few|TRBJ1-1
CSARPGTGDTEAFF
TGCAGTGCTAGGCCCGGGACAGGGGACACTGAAGCTTTCTTT
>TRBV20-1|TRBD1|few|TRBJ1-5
CSASDRGSGAVSNQPQHF
TGCAGTGCTAGCGACAGGGGAAGTGGGGCCGTTAGCAATCAGCCCCAGCATTTT
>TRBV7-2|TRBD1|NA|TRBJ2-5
CASSLRIRGLWETQYF
TGTGCCAGCAGCTTAAGGATCAGGGGGCTTTGGGAGACCCAGTACTTC
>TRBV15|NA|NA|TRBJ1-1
CATSTLGQDLVGEAFF
TGTGCCACCAGTACCCTCGGCCAGGACCTAGTCGGAGAAGCTTTCTTT
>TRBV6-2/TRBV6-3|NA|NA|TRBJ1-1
CATMITVENTEAFF
TGTGCCACTATGATCACAGTTGAGAACACTGAAGCTTTCTTT
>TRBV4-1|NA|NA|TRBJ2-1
CASSQYASGVDNEQFF
TGCGCCAGCAGCCAATACGCGTCGGGAGTGGACAATGAGCAGTTCTTC
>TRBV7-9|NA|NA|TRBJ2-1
CASSLVSAGLRSYNEQFF
TGTGCCAGCAGCTTAGTTTCCGCGGGACTCCGCTCCTACAATGAGCAGTTCTTC
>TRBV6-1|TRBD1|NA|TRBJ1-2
CASSDRQGAGGYTF
TGTGCCAGCAGTGATCGGCAGGGGGCGGGAGGCTACACCTTC